This record covers a single T cell receptor beta chain. The sample is drawn from a study of blood T cell repertoires in COVID-19. Study-wide context: From T cells, B-cell-depleted T cells, or PBMCs came the material, which was cDNA or gDNA.

Unmatched junction bases numbered 11, after V lost 6 bases and J lost 7 bases. The CDR3 loop spans 15 amino acids. Germline loops: CDR1 LNHDA, CDR2 SQIVND (reference sequence). The method was immunoSEQ multiplex PCR; TCRdb's version includes in-frame clones alone and lacks a portion of them. Of 95,000 to 150,000 clones in the sample, around 80% were seen once. J is TRBJ2-7 and V is TRBV19, with TRBD2 matching over 11 bases. The sequence was collected from a woman aged 50 to 60 with acute or convalescent COVID-19. The sample consisted of peripheral blood. The CDR3 region is CASSPLTSGSGEQYF. In DNA, the CDR3 is TGTGCCAGTAGCCCCCTCACTAGCGGGAGCGGGGAGCAGTACTTC.